This T cell receptor beta chain was sequenced in a study of CD8+ T cells in alopecia areata. The wider study: For the treated group, dosing was oral tofacitinib at 5 to 10 mg twice daily. Study results and caveats: During tofacitinib treatment, many expanded lesional clones remained in scalp and blood.

TCR sequencing used cDNA made by reverse transcription of extracted RNA. Assay: immunoSEQ multiplex PCR; the TCRdb copy retains only in-frame clones and omits some. The sample yields over 150,000 clones, approximately 55% seen once. Points on this clone: The antigen is unknown.

Treatment denoted: oral pan-JAK inhibitor, 5-10 mg twice daily. V gave up 5 bases and J gave up 6 bases, with 8 bases separating them. The CDR3 contains 12 residues. The V gene's germline CDR1 is SGHVS and CDR2 FNYEAQ. The chain combines TRBV7-6 with TRBJ2-1; D gene ambiguous. This sequence was found in a human donor with alopecia areata. The specimen comprised CD8+ T cells sorted from blood, sampled at week 24, from a patient treated with tofacitinib. Here the CDR3 reads CASSPTLNEQFF. In DNA form, the CDR3 reads TGTGCCAGCAGCCCTACCCTCAATGAGCAGTTCTTC.